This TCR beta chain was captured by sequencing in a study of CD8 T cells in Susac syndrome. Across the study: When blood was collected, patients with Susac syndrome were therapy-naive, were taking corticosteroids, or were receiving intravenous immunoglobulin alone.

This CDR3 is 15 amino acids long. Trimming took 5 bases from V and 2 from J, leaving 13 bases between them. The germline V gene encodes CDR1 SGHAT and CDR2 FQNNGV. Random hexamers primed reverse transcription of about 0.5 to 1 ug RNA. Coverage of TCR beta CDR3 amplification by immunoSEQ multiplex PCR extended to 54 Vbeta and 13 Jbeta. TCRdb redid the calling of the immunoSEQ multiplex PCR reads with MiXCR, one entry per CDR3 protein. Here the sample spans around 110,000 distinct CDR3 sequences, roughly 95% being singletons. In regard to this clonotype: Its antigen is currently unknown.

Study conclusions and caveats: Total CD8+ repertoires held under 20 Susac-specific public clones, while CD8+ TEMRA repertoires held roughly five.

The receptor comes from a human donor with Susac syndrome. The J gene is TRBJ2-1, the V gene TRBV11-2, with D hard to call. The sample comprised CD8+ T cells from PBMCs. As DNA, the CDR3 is TGTGCCAGCAGCCCTAGGGCGCTCACCTACAATGAGCAGTTCTTC. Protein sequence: CASSPRALTYNEQFF. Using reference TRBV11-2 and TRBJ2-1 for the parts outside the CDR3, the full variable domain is EAGVAQSPRYKIIEKRQSVAFWCNPISGHATLYWYQQILGQGPKLLIQFQNNGVVDDSQLPKDRFSAERLKGVDSTLKIQPAKLEDSAVYLCASSPRALTYNEQFFGPGTRLTVL.